The rows below give T cell receptor beta chains drawn from one sample of a study of T cell responses to AZD1222 COVID-19 vaccine. Assay used: immunoSEQ multiplex PCR; TCRdb lists only in-frame clones, some missing. Of about 42,000 clones in the sample, 70% to 90% are singletons; the top ten hold 20% to 25%. Sequencing used peripheral blood, obtained 28 days after the second AZD1222 dose. The receptor source for this set is an adult who received the AZD1222 COVID-19 vaccine. The CDR3 runs from the conserved cysteine through the conserved F or W. A D gene is named only where the DNA matches it firmly. The listing skips clone size in some rows; elsewhere it reads once, few, many or a size class.

TRBV21-1	.	TRBJ2-7	.	TGTGCCAGCAGCAAAGAGGGCGGGAGGGTCTTAGAGCAGTACTTC	CASSKEGGRVLEQYF
TRBV12-5	TRBD2	TRBJ2-1	few	TGTGCTAGTGGTTCCATGACTAGCGGGATAATGGACAATGAGCAGTTCTTC	CASGSMTSGIMDNEQFF
TRBV7-7	TRBD1	TRBJ2-3	.	TGTGCCAGCAGCCTCGGGACAGGGTTGGATACGCAGTATTTT	CASSLGTGLDTQYF
TRBV27	.	TRBJ1-5	.	TGTGCCAGCAGTTTCATTGGTCTCGGGGAGGGTCAGCCCCAGCATTTT	CASSFIGLGEGQPQHF
TRBV7-9	TRBD1	TRBJ1-4	.	TGTGCCAGCAGCTTAGATGTGGCAGGGGGCGTCTTTTTT	CASSLDVAGGVFF
TRBV3-1/TRBV3-2	.	TRBJ1-1	.	TGTGCCAGCAGCCCATCACTGAACACTGAAGCTTTCTTT	CASSPSLNTEAFF
TRBV2	TRBD1	TRBJ1-3	.	TGTGCCAGCAGTGGACAGGGGGCTCTCTCTGGAAACACCATATATTTT	CASSGQGALSGNTIYF
TRBV6-6	.	TRBJ2-2	.	TGTGCCAGCAATTTTGAGCGGTACACCGGGGAGCTGTTTTTT	CASNFERYTGELFF
TRBV12-3/TRBV12-4	.	TRBJ2-7	.	TGTGCCAGCAGTTTAGCCGGGACGGACTTTTTCTTC	CASSLAGTDFFF
TRBV5-1	.	TRBJ2-7	.	TGCGCCAGCAGCTTGGCTCAGGGCGGTATCAGCGAGCAGTACTTC	CASSLAQGGISEQYF
TRBV23-1	.	TRBJ1-5	once	TGCGCCAGCAGTCTGACAGGTCACTATCAGCCCCAGCATTTT	CASSLTGHYQPQHF
TRBV5-1	.	TRBJ1-1	.	TGCGCCAGCAGCTTGTCCCAACGGACAGAGAACACTGAAGCTTTCTTT	CASSLSQRTENTEAFF
TRBV27	.	TRBJ1-6	.	TGTGCCAGCAGGGATGGACTGAATAATTCACCCCTCCACTTT	CASRDGLNNSPLHF
TRBV19	.	TRBJ2-5	.	TGTGCCAGTAGTACCTGGGGGGAGACCCAGTACTTC	CASSTWGETQYF
TRBV9	.	TRBJ1-5	.	TGTGCCAGCAGCGTAGGCCCGGGAGAGTATTTGCAGCCCCAGCATTTT	CASSVGPGEYLQPQHF
TRBV6-5	.	TRBJ2-5	once	TGTGCCAGCTCGACGGGAGTCGGTGAGACCCAGTACTTC	CASSTGVGETQYF
TRBV25-1	TRBD1	TRBJ2-2	.	TGTGCCAGCAGTGTTTTGACAGGGGGGGCCGGGGAGCTGTTTTTT	CASSVLTGGAGELFF
TRBV6-1	.	TRBJ1-1	.	TGTGCCAGCAGTGAAGCCACGGCGAGGTACAGAACCACTGAAGCTTTCTTT	CASSEATARYRTTEAFF
TRBV19	.	TRBJ1-5	.	TGTGCCAGCCAGCGGCAGGGCAATCAGCCCCAGCATTTT	CASQRQGNQPQHF
TRBV3-1/TRBV3-2	TRBD2	TRBJ2-5	once	TGTGCCAGCAGCCGATTCGGCGGGAGAGGAGAGACCCAGTACTTC	CASSRFGGRGETQYF